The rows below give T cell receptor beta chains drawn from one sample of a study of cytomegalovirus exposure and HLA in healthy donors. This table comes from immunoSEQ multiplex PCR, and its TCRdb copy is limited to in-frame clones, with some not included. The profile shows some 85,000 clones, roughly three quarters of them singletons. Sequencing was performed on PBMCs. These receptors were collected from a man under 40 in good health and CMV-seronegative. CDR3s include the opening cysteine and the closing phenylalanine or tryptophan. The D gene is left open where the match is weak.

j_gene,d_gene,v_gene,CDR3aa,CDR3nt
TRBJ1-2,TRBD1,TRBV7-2,CASSEDRGRRDGYTF,TGTGCCAGCAGCGAAGACAGGGGGCGCAGGGATGGCTACACCTTC
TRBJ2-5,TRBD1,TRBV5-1,CASSTGTGETQYF,TGCGCCAGCAGCACCGGGACAGGCGAGACCCAGTACTTC
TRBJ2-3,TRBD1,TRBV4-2,CASSQDWDRGTDTQYF,TGTGCCAGCAGCCAAGATTGGGACAGAGGCACAGATACGCAGTATTTT
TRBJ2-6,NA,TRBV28,CASSYGEPGANVLTF,TGTGCCAGCAGTTATGGTGAGCCTGGGGCCAACGTCCTGACTTTC
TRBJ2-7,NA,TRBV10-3,CAISGNRDTYEQYF,TGTGCCATCAGTGGTAACAGGGACACCTACGAGCAGTACTTC
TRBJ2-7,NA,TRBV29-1,CSVGGRTYEQYF,TGCAGCGTTGGGGGCAGAACCTACGAGCAGTACTTC
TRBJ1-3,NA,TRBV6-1,CASRRTDRGRGIYF,TGTGCCAGCAGGCGGACAGATCGCGGAAGAGGGATATATTTT
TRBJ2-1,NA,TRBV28,CASTVKRPASYNEQFF,TGTGCCAGCACGGTTAAGAGGCCGGCGTCCTACAATGAGCAGTTCTTC
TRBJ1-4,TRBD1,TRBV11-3,CASSTRQGALEKLFF,TGTGCCAGCAGCACCCGACAGGGGGCGTTGGAAAAACTGTTTTTT
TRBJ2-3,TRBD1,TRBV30,CAWSPPWTGADTQYF,TGTGCCTGGAGTCCTCCCTGGACAGGGGCAGATACGCAGTATTTT
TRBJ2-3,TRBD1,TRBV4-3,CASSQEGQAVADTQYF,TGCGCCAGCAGCCAAGAAGGACAGGCGGTCGCAGATACGCAGTATTTT
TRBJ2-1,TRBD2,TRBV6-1,CASREAGSSYNEQFF,TGTGCCAGCAGGGAAGCGGGGAGCTCCTACAATGAGCAGTTCTTC
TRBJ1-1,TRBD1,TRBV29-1,CSVEDRRGHANTEAFF,TGCAGCGTTGAAGATAGGAGGGGGCACGCGAACACTGAAGCTTTCTTT
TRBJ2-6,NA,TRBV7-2,CASSLESGTGANVLTF,TGTGCCAGCAGCTTAGAGTCCGGGACTGGGGCCAACGTCCTGACTTTC
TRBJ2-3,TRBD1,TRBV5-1,CASSRPGTGDTDTQYF,TGCGCCAGCAGCCGCCCCGGGACAGGGGATACAGATACGCAGTATTTT
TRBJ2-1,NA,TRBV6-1,CASSEEEGSYNEQFF,TGTGCCAGCAGTGAAGAAGAGGGCTCCTACAATGAGCAGTTCTTC
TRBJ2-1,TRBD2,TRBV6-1,CASSKTSGRVNEQFF,TGTGCCAGCAGCAAAACTAGCGGGAGGGTCAATGAGCAGTTCTTC
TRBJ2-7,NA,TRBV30,CAWTTGGYEQYF,TGTGCCTGGACTACTGGCGGATACGAGCAGTACTTC
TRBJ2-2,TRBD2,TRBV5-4,CASRAAGATGELFF,TGTGCCAGCAGGGCAGCGGGAGCGACCGGGGAGCTGTTTTTT
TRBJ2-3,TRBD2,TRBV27,CASSPLAGPPDTQYF,TGTGCCAGCAGTCCGTTAGCGGGACCCCCAGATACGCAGTATTTT
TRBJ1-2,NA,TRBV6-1,CASQWRGLLYGYTF,TGTGCCAGTCAATGGAGGGGACTCCTCTATGGCTACACCTTC
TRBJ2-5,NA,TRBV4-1,CASSKGELVETQYF,TGCGCCAGCAGTAAAGGAGAACTGGTGGAGACCCAGTACTTC
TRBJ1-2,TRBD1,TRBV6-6,CASSYTRGTNYGYTF,TGTGCCAGCAGTTATACCAGGGGGACTAACTATGGCTACACCTTC
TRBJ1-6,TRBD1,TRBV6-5,CASSWDRDSPLHF,TGTGCCAGCAGCTGGGACAGGGATTCACCCCTCCACTTT
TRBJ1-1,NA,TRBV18,CASSDHRELDTEAFF,TGTGCCAGCTCGGACCACAGGGAACTGGACACTGAAGCTTTCTTT
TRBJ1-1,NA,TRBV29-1,CSVLMRGNTEAFF,TGCAGCGTTTTGATGCGGGGGAACACTGAAGCTTTCTTT